This is a list of T cell receptor beta chains from one sample in a study of blood T cell repertoires in COVID-19. Libraries were prepared by immunoSEQ multiplex PCR; TCRdb keeps only in-frame clonotypes and omits some of them. The sample lists around 100,000 clones, approximately 80% occurring once. Sequencing input: peripheral blood. The receptors shown here come from a man between 60 and 70 years old with acute or convalescent COVID-19. Both conserved end residues are trimmed from each CDR3. Clone size is stated in some rows and not others, as once, few, many or a class when expanded.

size	V	J	CDR3
NA	TRBV4-2	TRBJ2-1	ASSQDFQRPWDEQF
NA	TRBV21-1	TRBJ1-4	ASRQGRVGATNEKLF
few	TRBV6-6	TRBJ2-7	ASTSGTGGFHEQY
NA	TRBV11-3	TRBJ1-1	ASSLGGTANTEAF
NA	TRBV19	TRBJ2-1	ASSDLGGTYNEQF
NA	TRBV30	TRBJ1-3	AWSDRGVSSGNTIY
NA	TRBV23-1	TRBJ2-5	ASSPLGRGDLQETQY
NA	TRBV6-5	TRBJ1-5	ASSYQEGQPQH
NA	TRBV27	TRBJ1-4	ASSLGREGKLF
NA	TRBV2	TRBJ1-4	ASSRDRGDEKLF
NA	TRBV4-1	TRBJ1-2	ASSQDVPGHVYGYT
NA	TRBV6-5	TRBJ1-1	ASSLQGTEAF
NA	TRBV6-5	TRBJ1-1	ASSTGQGMNTEAF
NA	TRBV11-3	TRBJ2-1	ASSLASTGSSYNEQF
NA	TRBV2	TRBJ2-3	ASSEARGRADTQY
NA	TRBV28	TRBJ1-5	ATGTGGQPQH
NA	TRBV3-1/TRBV3-2	TRBJ1-5	ASSPWTGDQPQH
NA	TRBV10-3	TRBJ2-1	AISEPLAGAGDEQF
NA	TRBV2	TRBJ2-1	ASSDGTGGRNEQF
NA	TRBV5-8	TRBJ2-1	ASSLGHSSYNEQF
NA	TRBV7-6	TRBJ2-5	ASSLDPGTETQY
NA	TRBV6-4	TRBJ1-6	ASSVPGQRESPLH
NA	TRBV27	TRBJ2-1	ASSSRGASGYNEQF
NA	TRBV15	TRBJ2-1	ATSRADRTSGREQF
NA	TRBV6-5	TRBJ2-4	ASSPAKNIQY
NA	TRBV19	TRBJ1-2	ASTKGQGAGYGYT
NA	TRBV30	TRBJ1-6	AWSTPGTQNSPLH
few	TRBV5-6	TRBJ2-1	ASSSTGIQF
once	TRBV11-2	TRBJ1-2	ASSQLDSLYT
NA	TRBV18	TRBJ1-1	ASSRTYLNMNTEAF
few	TRBV30	TRBJ1-5	AWSGGGDQPQH
once	TRBV7-3	TRBJ1-1	ASSLRQAGDTEAF
NA	TRBV28	TRBJ1-1	ASLGQGAPNTEAF
NA	TRBV6-5	TRBJ2-2	ASRDIRNTGELF
NA	TRBV30	TRBJ2-3	AWRDPSANTDTQY
NA	TRBV6-5	TRBJ1-1	APSAGSTEAF
NA	TRBV5-1	TRBJ1-4	ASSLDRARNEKLF
NA	TRBV19	TRBJ2-5	ASSTLAQETQY
NA	TRBV2	TRBJ2-7	ASSYNNEQY
NA	TRBV4-1	TRBJ2-3	ASSQETLVGLAGGDTQY
NA	TRBV5-1	TRBJ1-2	ASSWGVFYGYT
NA	TRBV4-2	TRBJ2-2	ASSPSGGSNTGELF
once	TRBV4-1	TRBJ2-7	ASSQVGGSTGDSSYEQY
NA	TRBV11-2	TRBJ1-5	ASSLGGQGYQPQH
NA	TRBV27	TRBJ2-6	ASSSPRVGANVLT